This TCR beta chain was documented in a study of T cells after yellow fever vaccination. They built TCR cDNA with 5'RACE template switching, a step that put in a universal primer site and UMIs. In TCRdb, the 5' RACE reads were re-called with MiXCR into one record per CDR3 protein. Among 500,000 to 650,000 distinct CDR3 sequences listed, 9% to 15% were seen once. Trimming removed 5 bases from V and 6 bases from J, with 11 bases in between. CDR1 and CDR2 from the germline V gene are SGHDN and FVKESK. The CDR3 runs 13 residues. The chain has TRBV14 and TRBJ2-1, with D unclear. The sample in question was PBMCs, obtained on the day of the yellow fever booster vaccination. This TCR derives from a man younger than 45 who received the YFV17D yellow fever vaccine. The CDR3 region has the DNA TGTGCCAGCAGCACAAGTAGGAGCAATGAGCAGTTCTTC. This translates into CASSTSRSNEQFF.